A single sample gave rise to the 17 T cell receptor beta chains below, sequenced in a study of blood T cell repertoires in COVID-19. Produced via immunoSEQ multiplex PCR; TCRdb's table is partial and in-frame only. The repertoire has 250,000 to 300,000 clones, 88% of them found once; the top ten carry under 2.5%. The sequenced sample was PBMCs or T cells enriched from blood (not recorded which). These receptors all stem from a woman aged 60-75 years in a cohort exposed to, infected with or recovered from COVID-19 (not recorded which).

This chain uses TRBV29-1 with TRBJ2-7; 7 positions match TRBD2. The CDR3 runs 13 residues. With V trimmed by 7 bases and J by 9 bases, 15 bases remained unmatched. Per the germline V gene, CDR1 is SQVTM and CDR2 is ANQGSEA. The CDR3 bases are TGCAGCGCGTCTAGCGGCGGCCTCGGGGGGCAGTACTTC. Residues: CSASSGGLGGQYF.

This chain joins TRBV3-1 (or the pseudogene TRBV3-2) and TRBJ1-1; D gene unclear. Germline V gives CDR1 LGHDT, CDR2 YNNKEL (reference sequence). The CDR3 has 14 amino acids. The V and J ends lost 3 bases and 1 base respectively, with 9 bases between them. CDR3 sequence (DNA): TGTGCCAGCAGCCAGCAACCAGGGAACACTGAAGCTTTCTTT. Protein sequence: CASSQQPGNTEAFF.

The rearrangement uses TRBV7-9 and TRBJ2-7; TRBD1 aligns across 11 bases. Germline CDR1 SEHNR, CDR2 FQNEAQ (reference sequence). CDR3 length: 16 amino acids. The junction had 10 bases not matched to a gene; V was cut back by 6 bases and J by 3 bases. The chain's CDR3 is CASSNKGQGGNYEQYF. The CDR3 nucleotides read TGTGCCAGCAGTAATAAGGGACAGGGGGGGAACTACGAGCAGTACTTC.

The V call is TRBV30, the J call TRBJ1-3; TRBD1 is a possible D gene (6 bases). The CDR3 totals 16 residues. Between the trimmed V and J ends, which lost 1 base and 4 bases, there was a span of 17 bases. Per germline, CDR1 GTSNPN and CDR2 SVGIG (reference sequence). The CDR3 nucleotides are TGTGCCTGGAGTGCCCTTGGGGGGGCGCAAGGAAACACCATATATTTT. Translating it yields CAWSALGGAQGNTIYF.

The rearrangement uses TRBV5-1 and TRBJ1-6; 8 nucleotides align to TRBD1. With 3 bases clipped from V and 8 bases from J, the junction kept 10 bases outside the gene matches. The germline gives CDR1 SGHRS, CDR2 YFSETQ. The CDR3 has 16 residues. The CDR3 DNA follows: TGCGCCAGCAGCTCCCCCTCCCCGGACAGGGATTCACCCCTCCACTTT. It is translated as CASSSPSPDRDSPLHF.

The chain uses TRBV6-2 or TRBV6-3 and TRBJ2-7; perhaps TRBD2 as D (6 bases). The germline V and J ends were trimmed by 2 bases and 6 bases, with 23 bases remaining between them. In germline, CDR1 is MNHEY, CDR2 SVGEGT. The CDR3 contains 17 residues. The CDR3, as DNA: TGTGCCAGCAGTTACCCCCCCGCGACGGGAGAGTTGGGCGAGCAGTACTTC. It codes for CASSYPPATGELGEQYF.

This chain connects TRBV7-9 to TRBJ1-1; D is perhaps TRBD1 (6 bases). The CDR3 is made up of 17 amino acids. V was shortened by 5 bases and J by 4 bases, with 23 bases between the two germline ends. Per the germline V gene, CDR1 is SEHNR and CDR2 is FQNEAQ (reference sequence). CDR3 nucleotide sequence: TGTGCCAGCAGCCCAGGGGCAGGGAAAGGTGGGACCACTGAAGCTTTCTTT. This encodes CASSPGAGKGGTTEAFF.

The rearrangement links TRBV9 to TRBJ1-6; unclear D gene. Germline V gene lookup returns CDR1 SGDLS and CDR2 YYNGEE. Trimming took 0 bases from V and 7 from J, leaving 11 bases between them. This CDR3 has 15 amino acids. The CDR3 loop reads CASSVDLRLNSPLHF. The CDR3 nucleotides read TGTGCCAGCAGCGTAGATCTCAGGCTAAATTCACCCCTCCACTTT.

The chain couples TRBV27 to TRBJ2-7, with 12 bases matching TRBD1. The germline V gene encodes CDR1 MNHEY and CDR2 SMNVEV (reference sequence). J gave up 0 bases and V 6 bases, and 9 bases lay outside the gene matches. This CDR3 spans 17 amino acids. In nucleotides, the CDR3 is TGTGCCAGCAGCGCCGGGACAGGGGGCGGGGGCTCCTACGAGCAGTACTTC. It is translated as CASSAGTGGGGSYEQYF.

The V gene is TRBV27, the J gene TRBJ2-1, with 11 bases fitting TRBD2. Per germline, CDR1 MNHEY and CDR2 SMNVEV (reference sequence). The CDR3 consists of 16 residues. The trim removed 0 bases at V and 7 bases at J, leaving 5 bases unmatched. The DNA for the CDR3 is TGTGCCAGCAGTTTATCGACTAGCGGGATGGTAAATGAGCAGTTCTTC. Encoded protein: CASSLSTSGMVNEQFF.

The genes are TRBV12-3 or TRBV12-4 and TRBJ2-7; tentative D call: TRBD1 (5 bases). The V and J ends lost 5 bases and 4 bases respectively, with 9 bases between them. This CDR3 comprises 12 residues. The CDR3 spells CASSHDSYEQYF. CDR3 in DNA: TGTGCCAGCAGTCATGACAGTTACGAGCAGTACTTC.

The rearrangement joins TRBV5-1 to TRBJ2-5; D remains ambiguous. The length of the CDR3 is 15 residues. Germline assignment: CDR1 SGHRS and CDR2 YFSETQ. V was clipped by 2 bases and J by 2 bases, with 13 bases between them. This CDR3 is CASSLVSGRQETQYF. The CDR3 bases are TGCGCCAGCAGCTTAGTGTCGGGTAGGCAAGAGACCCAGTACTTC.

V gene TRBV15 combines with J gene TRBJ2-6; 11 nucleotides line up with TRBD1. The V gene's germline CDR1 is LNHNV and CDR2 YYDKDF (reference sequence). V lost 1 base, J lost 3 bases, and 2 bases stayed unmatched. The CDR3 is made up of 17 amino acids. CDR3 in amino acids: CATSRGGQGVGANVLTF. CDR3 in DNA: TGTGCCACCAGCAGAGGGGGACAGGGGGTTGGGGCCAACGTCCTGACTTTC.

This chain joins TRBV19 and TRBJ2-1; perhaps TRBD2 as D (6 bases). The CDR3 loop spans 17 amino acids. CDR1 is LNHDA, CDR2 SQIVND, per germline (reference sequence). V was cut by 3 bases and J by 5 bases, with 20 bases left in between. CDR3 loop: CASSIPSGRRRNNEQFF. The CDR3 region has the DNA TGTGCCAGTAGTATCCCCTCCGGGAGAAGGAGGAACAATGAGCAGTTCTTC.

V is TRBV7-9 and J is TRBJ1-4; possible D gene TRBD1, 6 bases. This CDR3 has 16 residues. Germline assignment: CDR1 SEHNR and CDR2 FQNEAQ (reference sequence). The V end lost 5 bases, the J end lost 0 bases, and 13 bases lay between the germline ends. This chain's CDR3 is CASSPSQGATNEKLFF. CDR3 bases: TGTGCCAGCAGCCCTTCACAGGGTGCAACTAATGAAAAACTGTTTTTT. The full variable domain, rest sourced from reference TRBV7-9 and TRBJ1-4, is DTGVSQNPRHKITKRGQNVTFRCDPISEHNRLYWYRQTLGQGPEFLTYFQNEAQLEKSRLLSDRFSAERPKGSFSTLEIQRTEQGDSAMYLCASSPSQGATNEKLFFGSGTQLSVL.

This clone has a handful of counts. This chain links TRBV28 with TRBJ1-1, with D possibly TRBD1 on 5 matching bases. The CDR3 loop spans 14 amino acids. Trimming removed 6 bases from V and 1 base from J, with 12 bases in between. Germline V gives CDR1 MDHEN, CDR2 SYDVKM. For the CDR3, the DNA is TGTGCCAGCAGGAGAGGGACTACGAACACTGAAGCTTTCTTT. Its translation is CASRRGTTNTEAFF.

CDR3 amino acids: CATSSRTSWRTEQFF. CDR3 nucleotide sequence: TGTGCCACCAGCAGTCGAACTAGCTGGAGAACTGAGCAGTTCTTC. The chain has TRBV15 and TRBJ2-1, with D perhaps TRBD2 (6 bases). V was shortened by 3 bases and J by 9 bases, with 18 bases between the two germline ends. Germline V gene lookup returns CDR1 LNHNV and CDR2 YYDKDF (reference sequence). This CDR3 comprises 15 residues.